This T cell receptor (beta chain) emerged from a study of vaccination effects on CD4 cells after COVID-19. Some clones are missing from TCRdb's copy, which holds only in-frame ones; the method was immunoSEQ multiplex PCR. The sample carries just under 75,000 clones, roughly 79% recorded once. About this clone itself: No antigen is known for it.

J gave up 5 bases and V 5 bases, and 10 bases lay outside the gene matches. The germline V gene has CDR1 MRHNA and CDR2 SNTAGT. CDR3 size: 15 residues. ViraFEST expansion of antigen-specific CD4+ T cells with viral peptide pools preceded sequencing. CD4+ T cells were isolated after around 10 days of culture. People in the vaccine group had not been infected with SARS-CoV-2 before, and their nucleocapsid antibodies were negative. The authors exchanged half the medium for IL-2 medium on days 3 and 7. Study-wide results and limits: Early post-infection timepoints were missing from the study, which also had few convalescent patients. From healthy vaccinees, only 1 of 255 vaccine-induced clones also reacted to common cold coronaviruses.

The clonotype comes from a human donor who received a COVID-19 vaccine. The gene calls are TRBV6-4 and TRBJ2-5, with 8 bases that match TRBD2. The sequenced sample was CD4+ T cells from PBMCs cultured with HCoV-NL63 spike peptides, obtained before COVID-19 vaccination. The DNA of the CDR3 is TGTGCCAGCAGTCGGGACGGGGGGGCCCAGGAGACCCAGTACTTC. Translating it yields CASSRDGGAQETQYF.